This entry lists 4 T cell receptor beta chains sequenced from one sample in a study of radiation and T cells in renal cell carcinoma. Repertoires were generated with immunoSEQ multiplex PCR, while TCRdb's copy carries only in-frame clones and drops some. The sample has roughly 120,000 clones; roughly 80% are singletons. Time point specified: baseline pretreatment blood. Treatment: 15 Gy SBRT to primary tumor, nephrectomy 4 weeks later. Specimen: blood, collected from a patient whose treatment included radiotherapy and nephrectomy. Source of these receptors: a woman in her sixties or seventies with renal cell carcinoma.

The chain carries TRBV14 and TRBJ2-3; D ambiguous. V lost 1 base and J lost 3, with 17 bases in between. Germline V lookup: CDR1 SGHDN, CDR2 FVKESK. The CDR3 consists of 17 residues. The CDR3 DNA reads TGTGCCAGCAGCCAAGTCCCCGCGGCGGACCTTACAGATACGCAGTATTTT. Translated: CASSQVPAADLTDTQYF. Full variable domain (rest looked up from reference TRBV14 and TRBJ2-3): EAGVTQFPSHSVIEKGQTVTLRCDPISGHDNLYWYRRVMGKEIKFLLHFVKESKQDESGMPNNRFLAERTGGTYSTLKVQPAELEDSGVYFCASSQVPAADLTDTQYFGPGTRLTVL.

The V call is TRBV27, the J call TRBJ2-7; D ambiguous. The CDR3 sequence is 13 residues long. CDR1 and CDR2 from the germline V gene are MNHEY and SMNVEV (reference sequence). Deletions cut 0 bases from V and 8 bases from J, with 11 bases between. CDR3: CASSLSRSRKQYF. CDR3 coding DNA: TGTGCCAGCAGTTTATCGAGAAGTCGGAAGCAGTACTTC.

The V call is TRBV19, the J call TRBJ1-2; D not certain. This CDR3 has 15 amino acids. V was pared by 3 bases and J by 6 bases, with 17 bases between. Germline assignment: CDR1 LNHDA and CDR2 SQIVND (reference sequence). This chain's CDR3 is CASSMGSRAGDGYTF. Here the CDR3 DNA reads TGTGCCAGTAGTATGGGGTCAAGGGCAGGAGATGGCTACACCTTC.

Concerning this clone: One end of the junction varies from germline; a read error may be responsible. J is TRBJ2-7 and V is TRBV6-5; TRBD2 is a possible D gene (5 bases). The CDR3 runs 13 residues. CDR1 and CDR2 (germline): MNHEY, SVGAGI. This CDR3 is CAISGGDGYEQYF. The CDR3 nucleotides read TGTGCCATCAGTGGAGGAGACGGCTACGAGCAGTACTTC.